This is a list of T cell receptor beta chains from one sample in a study of T cells after yellow fever vaccination. One entry per CDR3 protein, called by TCRdb with MiXCR from the 5' RACE reads. The table lists 150,000 to 200,000 distinct CDR3 sequences, 8% to 13% of them singletons, with 36% in the top ten. The specimen comprised CD8+ T cells sorted from PBMCs, sampled 15 days after the yellow fever booster vaccination. Receptors originate from a man aged 18 to 29 who received the YFV17D yellow fever vaccine. CDR3s include the opening cysteine and the closing phenylalanine or tryptophan. D genes are given only for firm matches. Clone size is given for some rows only: seen once, a few or many times, or a class if the clone is expanded.

-,TRBV5-8,-,TRBJ2-3,TGTGCCAGCAGCTCGCCCTCATCGGGTAGTGGCACAGATACGCAGTATTTT,CASSSPSSGSGTDTQYF
-,TRBV5-5,many,TRBJ2-2,TGTGCCAGCAGCGCCGAAGGGTGGTTCGGGACCGGGGAGCTGTTTTTT,CASSAEGWFGTGELFF
-,TRBV9,many,TRBJ2-3,TGTGCCAGCAGCGTATCGGGGGCCACAGATACGCAGTATTTT,CASSVSGATDTQYF
TRBD1,TRBV20-1,-,TRBJ2-3,TGCAGTGCTCTAGACAGGGGCCCAGATACGCAGTATTTT,CSALDRGPDTQYF
TRBD2,TRBV4-2,-,TRBJ2-1,TGTGCCAGCAGCCAAGATTCGCTAGCGGGGGGGCCCTCCAATGAGCAGTTCTTC,CASSQDSLAGGPSNEQFF
TRBD2,TRBV7-3,few,TRBJ2-3,TGTGCCAGCAGCTCTAGCGGGGGGGACGCAGATACGCAGTATTTT,CASSSSGGDADTQYF
-,TRBV3-1,few,TRBJ2-5,TGTGCCAGCAGCCAGAGGCGGGGTCGGCAGACCCAGTACTTC,CASSQRRGRQTQYF
-,TRBV4-3,-,TRBJ2-5,TGCGCCAGCAGCCAAGACATACCAGGCACTCAAGAGACCCAGTACTTC,CASSQDIPGTQETQYF
TRBD2,TRBV20-1,many,TRBJ2-1,TGCAGTGCTAGAGGCCCGGGACTAGGAATTTATGAGCAGTTCTTC,CSARGPGLGIYEQFF
TRBD2,TRBV7-3,few,TRBJ2-5,TGTGCCAGCAGCCTCGGACTAGCGGGGGCCGGGGAGACCCAGTACTTC,CASSLGLAGAGETQYF
-,TRBV12-3/TRBV12-4,-,TRBJ1-2,TGTGCCAGCAGGACGGGAGGCAGCAGCTATGGCTACACCTTC,CASRTGGSSYGYTF
-,TRBV10-3,few,TRBJ2-5,TGTGCCATCAGTGAGGACAGGCAAGAGACCCAGTACTTC,CAISEDRQETQYF
-,TRBV6-5,few,TRBJ2-1,TGTGCCAGCAGTTCTTTAATCGCGGCGGCCTCCTACAATGAGCAGTTCTTC,CASSSLIAAASYNEQFF
-,TRBV29-1,many,TRBJ2-7,TGCAGCGTCGAGGTCTACTACGAGCAGTACTTC,CSVEVYYEQYF
-,TRBV20-1,many,TRBJ2-1,TGCAGTGCTAGAGATCCCGCGGGGGCGGTCTACAATGAGCAGTTCTTC,CSARDPAGAVYNEQFF
-,TRBV27,-,TRBJ2-1,TGTGCCAGCAATACGTTGGGGGATTACAATGAGCAGTTCTTC,CASNTLGDYNEQFF
-,TRBV27,few,TRBJ2-7,TGTGCCAGCAGTTTACAAGGGGAGGTACCCTACGAGCAGTACTTC,CASSLQGEVPYEQYF
-,TRBV7-8,once,TRBJ2-5,TGTGCCAGCAGTTGGGACCGAGAGACCCAGTACTTC,CASSWDRETQYF
-,TRBV6-5,few,TRBJ2-2,TGTGCCAGCAGTTACTCGAGAACCCAAACCGGGGAGCTGTTTTTT,CASSYSRTQTGELFF
-,TRBV27,few,TRBJ2-4,TGTGCCAGCACCCCCGGGGGCACAGGAAACATTCAGTACTTC,CASTPGGTGNIQYF
-,TRBV6-2/TRBV6-3,few,TRBJ1-1,TGTGCCAGCAGTTACTCGGGAGCTCGAGGGAACACTGAAGCTTTCTTT,CASSYSGARGNTEAFF
-,TRBV14,-,TRBJ1-2,TGTGCCAGCAGCCAAGACAGGGGTAATGGCTACACCTTC,CASSQDRGNGYTF
-,TRBV6-5,-,TRBJ2-7,TGTGCCAGCAGTTACACTCCGACAGGTCCTTACGAGCAGTACTTC,CASSYTPTGPYEQYF
-,TRBV7-4,-,TRBJ1-2,TGTGCCAGCAGCTTAGGAGGAGTCGACTATGGCTACACCTTC,CASSLGGVDYGYTF
-,TRBV27,-,TRBJ1-5,TGTGCCAGCAGACCCGGCAGGGGTTCGAGCAGGCAGCCCCAGCATTTT,CASRPGRGSSRQPQHF
-,TRBV6-2/TRBV6-3,-,TRBJ2-3,TGTGCCAGCAGTTACACCCCCAAGCCAGTTGAACCTAGGGATACGCAGTATTTT,CASSYTPKPVEPRDTQYF
-,TRBV7-9,-,TRBJ2-2,TGTGCCAGCAGGGCAGGGGCCGGGGAGCTGTTTTTT,CASRAGAGELFF
-,TRBV12-5,-,TRBJ2-1,TGTGCTAGTGGTTTTGGACACAGCAATGAGCAGTTCTTC,CASGFGHSNEQFF
-,TRBV7-9,-,TRBJ2-2,TGTGCCAGCAGCTTAGCGGGCTTCACCGGGGAGCTGTTTTTT,CASSLAGFTGELFF
TRBD2,TRBV5-6,few,TRBJ2-4,TGTGCCAGCAGCTTGTCTAGCGGGGGGCCACCAGGCATTCAGTACTTC,CASSLSSGGPPGIQYF
TRBD2,TRBV10-3,-,TRBJ2-5,TGTGCCATCAGTGAGCTTTATGGGGAGGGGGAGACCCAGTACTTC,CAISELYGEGETQYF
-,TRBV6-5,-,TRBJ1-4,TGTGCCAGCAGCCAAGCCAGGGGTAATGAAAAACTGTTTTTT,CASSQARGNEKLFF
TRBD1,TRBV9,few,TRBJ2-7,TGTGCCAGCAGCACCTGGGACAGGGACCACGAGCAGTACTTC,CASSTWDRDHEQYF
TRBD1,TRBV5-4,-,TRBJ2-5,TGTGCCAGCAGCGCCAGGGGGCGCGGGGAGACCCAGTACTTC,CASSARGRGETQYF
TRBD2,TRBV20-1,few,TRBJ2-5,TGCAGTGCTAGAGGACAGCGGGGGGGTCCACAAGAGACCCAGTACTTC,CSARGQRGGPQETQYF
-,TRBV6-5,few,TRBJ2-1,TGTGCCAGCAGTGGGGCCGGAGAGCAGTTCTTC,CASSGAGEQFF
-,TRBV5-8,-,TRBJ1-1,TGTGCCAGCTCCTCCAGTTACACTGAAGCTTTCTTT,CASSSSYTEAFF
TRBD1,TRBV20-1,-,TRBJ2-5,TGCAGTGCAACCGACAGGGGCAGAGGCAAAGAGACCCAGTACTTC,CSATDRGRGKETQYF
-,TRBV7-9,few,TRBJ1-2,TGTGCCAGCAGCTTAGCGGGGCAGAACTATGGCTACACCTTC,CASSLAGQNYGYTF
TRBD2,TRBV7-3,-,TRBJ2-7,TGTGCCAGCAGCCTCGGGGGGGGGTTTTCCGAGCAGTACTTC,CASSLGGGFSEQYF
-,TRBV5-6,-,TRBJ2-6,TGTGCCAGCAGCTTCGGGGGCTCTGGGGCCAACGTCCTGACTTTC,CASSFGGSGANVLTF
TRBD1,TRBV6-2/TRBV6-3,few,TRBJ2-6,TGTGCCAGCAGCCTTTCCGGGACAGGGTACTCTGGGGCCAACGTCCTGACTTTC,CASSLSGTGYSGANVLTF
TRBD2,TRBV6-2/TRBV6-3,few,TRBJ2-1,TGTGCCAGCAGGGGACTAGCGGGGGGGAGTGAGCAGTTCTTC,CASRGLAGGSEQFF
-,TRBV9,many,TRBJ2-2,TGTGCCAGCAGCGCCGGACAGAACACCGGGGAGCTGTTTTTT,CASSAGQNTGELFF
-,TRBV6-2/TRBV6-3,few,TRBJ1-2,TGTGCCAGCAGTTACGACTATGGCTACACCTTC,CASSYDYGYTF
-,TRBV6-4,many,TRBJ2-2,TGTGCCAGCAGCCCCGCGGGGTTCGACACCGGGGAGCTGTTTTTT,CASSPAGFDTGELFF
-,TRBV6-5,many,TRBJ1-1,TGTGCCAGCAGTTACGGGGTTGAAGCTTTCTTT,CASSYGVEAFF
-,TRBV9,few,TRBJ1-5,TGTGCCAGCAGCGCTCACTCCGCGAGCAATCAGCCCCAGCATTTT,CASSAHSASNQPQHF
TRBD1,TRBV6-1,few,TRBJ1-4,TGTGCCAGCAGTGCTTACAGGGGGGCTAATGAAAAACTGTTTTTT,CASSAYRGANEKLFF
-,TRBV6-5,-,TRBJ2-7,TGTGCCAGCAGTTACGGACAAACCTACGAGCAGTACTTC,CASSYGQTYEQYF
-,TRBV24-1,-,TRBJ1-1,TGTGCCACCAGTGAAGACAAGGGTGACATGAACACTGAAGCTTTCTTT,CATSEDKGDMNTEAFF
-,TRBV6-5,-,TRBJ2-1,TGTGCCAGCAGCTTCAGGGGAGGAATCAATGAGCAGTTCTTC,CASSFRGGINEQFF
-,TRBV10-3,-,TRBJ1-2,TGTGCCATCAGCAAGCCTACAGGGACCCTTAACTATGGCTACACCTTC,CAISKPTGTLNYGYTF